This T cell receptor (beta chain) was sequenced in a study of Graves' ophthalmopathy and Graves' hyperthyroidism. Study results and limitations: Built on 13 signatures, a model told ophthalmopathy apart from stable hyperthyroidism with about 90% sensitivity and approximately 80% specificity. Most expanded clonotypes in thyroid above 0.001 frequency also showed up in blood.

Amplification targeted the TCR beta CDR3 regions, with RNA transcripts as the source material. Second-round multiplex PCR followed a first-round RT-PCR using HTBI primers. Via MiXCR, TCRdb re-called the multiplex PCR reads, giving one row per CDR3 protein. This repertoire shows about 220,000 distinct CDR3 sequences, roughly 21% found once; its top ten account for 35% to 55%. The CDR3 consists of 13 residues. V lost 7 bases to trimming and J lost 3 bases, with 12 bases between them. In germline, CDR1 is MNHNS, CDR2 SASEGT. It was on clinical symptoms, serum thyroxine, TRAb, thyroid ultrasound and orbital computed tomography that diagnosis relied. PBMCs were isolated from a roughly 10 ml sample of fresh peripheral blood. This clonotype was seen many times. Its antigen is currently unknown.

This chain uses TRBV6-1 with TRBJ1-1; maybe TRBD1 (5 bases). The clonotype was recovered from a woman between 50 and 59 years old with Graves' ophthalmopathy. Sequenced material: peripheral blood. This CDR3 is CASMGGVDTEAFF. The CDR3 DNA follows: TGTGCCAGCATGGGGGGGGTTGACACTGAAGCTTTCTTT.